Included here is one T cell receptor beta chain sequence, with context. The antigen remains unidentified. This record comes from a study of shared clonotypes between healthy human individuals. The study's findings and limits: About 5% of naive CD4 clonotypes were shared across four donors. Lower generation probabilities were found for non-shared clonotypes than for those shared by all four donors.

On sorted subsets, replicate PCRs used about 200 ng DNA, or 25,000 to 35,000 T cell genomes. The assay was immunoSEQ multiplex PCR, and TCRdb's table has in-frame clones only and misses some. The top ten clones hold 0.1% to 0.15% of a sample with more than 2 million clones, approximately 96% of them seen once. Trimming took 10 bases from V and 7 from J; bases not matched to a gene: 8. The CDR3 is 15 amino acids. The V gene's germline CDR1 is ENHRY and CDR2 SYGVKD. The investigators split CD4+ cells into a CD45RA+ naive subset and a CD45RA-negative memory subset. The TCR originated in a man younger than 30 in good health. The chain is built from TRBV10-3 and TRBJ2-2; 14 bases agree with TRBD2. The sample was naive CD4+ T cells sorted from blood. Documented subset: CD45RA+ positively selected. The CDR3 bases are TGTGCCACCCCGGGACTAGCGGGAGCGGGCGGGGAGCTGTTTTTT. Translated: CATPGLAGAGGELFF.